This passage covers 24 T cell receptor beta chains from one sample sequenced in a study of PD-1 blockade in classical Hodgkin lymphoma. Sequencing was performed with immunoSEQ multiplex PCR; in TCRdb, only in-frame clones are kept and a portion is missing. The sample has 30,000 or so clones; around 86% are singletons. Each patient's relapse followed autologous stem cell transplantation, and brentuximab vedotin exposure varied. With magnetic negative selection, CD4+ T cells were purified from PBMCs that had been thawed. The material sequenced was CD4+ T cells from blood, taken at baseline. The receptors shown here come from a human donor with classical Hodgkin lymphoma.

The rearrangement links TRBV19 to TRBJ2-4; D is undetermined. CDR3 length equals 15 residues. V shed 5 bases and J shed 0 bases, with 11 bases lying between them. In germline, CDR1 is LNHDA, CDR2 SQIVND (reference sequence). The CDR3 spells CASSPGDVAKNIQYF. CDR3 bases: TGTGCCAGTAGTCCAGGAGATGTAGCCAAAAACATTCAGTACTTC.

V is TRBV4-3 and J is TRBJ2-3; D is unresolved. Per the germline V gene, CDR1 is LGHNA and CDR2 is YSLEER. V was pared by 0 bases and J by 6 bases, with 10 bases between. The CDR3 length is 14 residues. CDR3 nucleotide sequence: TGCGCCAGCAGCCAAGATCGAGTTTCGGATACGCAGTATTTT. It encodes CASSQDRVSDTQYF.

The table lists this clone with a count of one. This chain uses TRBV18 with TRBJ1-4, with D possibly being TRBD1 (6 bases). Germline V gene lookup returns CDR1 KGHSH and CDR2 LQKENI. Trimming pared 0 bases from V and 8 bases from J, leaving 19 bases between. The CDR3 loop spans 17 amino acids. In DNA, the CDR3 is TGTGCCAGCTCACCACCGCGGGGGCGGGTAGGACAAGAAAAACTGTTTTTT. This encodes CASSPPRGRVGQEKLFF.

The rearrangement joins TRBV5-1 to TRBJ1-2; 12 bases match TRBD1. Germline V gene lookup returns CDR1 SGHRS and CDR2 YFSETQ. The CDR3 length is 14 residues. The V gene end was trimmed by 3 bases and the J gene end by 7 bases; junction bases not matched to a gene: 4. This chain's CDR3 is CASSWGQGASGYTF. CDR3 bases: TGCGCCAGCAGCTGGGGACAGGGGGCGTCTGGCTACACCTTC.

This rearrangement joins TRBV30 to TRBJ1-2, with D perhaps TRBD1 (6 bases). Trimming took 0 bases from V and 7 from J, leaving 18 bases between them. Germline CDR1 reads GTSNPN; CDR2 reads SVGIG (reference sequence). The CDR3 sequence is 15 residues long. The CDR3 reads CAWSVQGGAGAGYTF. The CDR3 DNA reads TGTGCCTGGAGTGTACAGGGAGGGGCGGGAGCTGGCTACACCTTC.

The chain has TRBV7-2 and TRBJ1-3; D possibly corresponds to TRBD1 (6 bases). V was cut by 5 bases and J by 1 base, with 12 bases left in between. From germline, CDR1 is SGHTA and CDR2 FQGNSA. The CDR3 covers 15 residues. CDR3 residues: CASSKPGQSGNTIYF. DNA of the CDR3: TGTGCCAGCAGCAAACCCGGACAGTCTGGAAACACCATATATTTT.

This chain uses TRBV5-8 with TRBJ2-3, with 9 bases aligning to TRBD1. V lost 7 bases and J lost 6; bases outside the gene matches: 12. Per the germline V gene, CDR1 is SGHTS and CDR2 is YDEGEE. The CDR3 has 15 amino acids. The CDR3 bases are TGTGCCAGCGAGAAGGGGAACAGGGGGCTGGATACGCAGTATTTT. This encodes CASEKGNRGLDTQYF.

The chain employs TRBV18 and TRBJ2-5; D is ambiguous. This CDR3 has 12 residues. The V gene lost 3 bases and the J gene lost 1 base, with 3 bases spanning the gap. Germline CDR1 is KGHSH and CDR2 is LQKENI. CDR3: CASSPLQETQYF. As DNA, the CDR3 is TGTGCCAGCTCACCTCTCCAAGAGACCCAGTACTTC.

The chain has TRBV5-1 and TRBJ2-1; D possibly matches TRBD1 or TRBD2 (8 bases each). V was pared by 3 bases and J by 0 bases, with 13 bases between. This CDR3 is built from 16 residues. Germline CDR1 and CDR2: SGHRS and YFSETQ. The CDR3 sequence is CASSWTGTSSYNEQFF. The CDR3, as DNA: TGCGCCAGCAGCTGGACAGGGACTAGCTCCTACAATGAGCAGTTCTTC.

This chain links TRBV7-4 with TRBJ1-2; tentative D call: TRBD1 (5 bases). V lost 4 bases and J 4 bases, leaving 10 bases between the germline ends. Germline CDR1 reads SGHVT; CDR2 reads SQSDAQ. The CDR3 has 13 residues. DNA for the CDR3: TGTGCCAGCAGCTCTGACAGAGTCTATGGCTACACCTTC. Amino acids: CASSSDRVYGYTF.

This chain joins TRBV5-8 and TRBJ1-4, with no clear D. Germline values: CDR1 SGHTS, CDR2 YDEGEE. Trimming removed 5 bases from V and 7 bases from J, with 9 bases in between. The length of the CDR3 is 12 residues. The DNA for the CDR3 is TGTGCCAGCAGTTGGGATGCTGAAAAACTGTTTTTT. This encodes CASSWDAEKLFF.

This clone was counted a single time. The rearrangement links TRBV7-2 to TRBJ2-7; no firm D call. The CDR3 has 13 residues. The germline V gene encodes CDR1 SGHTA and CDR2 FQGNSA. Trimming pared 1 base from V and 3 bases from J, leaving 7 bases between. The CDR3 loop is CASSLEGLYEQYF. The CDR3 DNA is TGTGCCAGCAGCTTAGAAGGGCTCTACGAGCAGTACTTC. Based on the CDR3 plus reference TRBV7-2 and TRBJ2-7, the full variable domain is GAGVSQSPSNKVTEKGKDVELRCDPISGHTALYWYRQSLGQGLEFLIYFQGNSAPDKSGLPSDRFSAERTGGSVSTLTIQRTQQEDSAVYLCASSLEGLYEQYFGPGTRLTVT.

This rearrangement joins TRBV10-3 to TRBJ2-1, with 16 bases aligning to TRBD2. Per the germline V gene, CDR1 is ENHRY and CDR2 is SYGVKD. The CDR3 runs to 15 residues. The V gene end was trimmed by 7 bases and the J gene end by 8 bases; junction bases not matched to a gene: 5. The CDR3 here is CAITPGTSGRDEQFF. The DNA of the CDR3 is TGTGCCATCACCCCCGGGACTAGCGGGAGGGATGAGCAGTTCTTC.

CDR3 nucleotides: TGTGCCAGCAGCACACCGGGACTAGCGAATCCTAGCACAGATACGCAGTATTTT. Translated, it gives CASSTPGLANPSTDTQYF. V usage is TRBV28 and J usage is TRBJ2-3; 10 bases map to TRBD2. J gave up 0 bases and V 6 bases, and 12 bases lay outside the gene matches. This CDR3 comprises 18 residues. Germline CDR1 reads MDHEN; CDR2 reads SYDVKM.

The table lists this clone with a count of one. The chain couples TRBV30 to TRBJ1-2, with D uncertain. The CDR3 covers 11 residues. Germline V gene sequence: CDR1 GTSNPN, CDR2 SVGIG (reference sequence). V was cut by 0 bases and J by 5 bases, with 4 bases left in between. CDR3 coding DNA: TGTGCCTGGAGTGTCCGGTATGGCTACACCTTC. This translates into CAWSVRYGYTF.

The chain recombines TRBV28 with TRBJ2-2, with TRBD1 as a possible D gene (6 bases). In germline, CDR1 is MDHEN, CDR2 SYDVKM. This CDR3 is built from 13 residues. The V end lost 8 bases, the J end lost 1 base, and 8 bases lay between the germline ends. This CDR3 is CASGQLNTGELFF. CDR3 sequence (DNA): TGTGCCAGCGGACAGCTGAACACCGGGGAGCTGTTTTTT.

J is TRBJ2-7 and V is TRBV14, with 7 positions matching TRBD1. The length of the CDR3 is 16 residues. V shed 1 base and J 2 bases; nucleotides not matched to a gene: 8. Germline loops: CDR1 SGHDN, CDR2 FVKESK. In DNA form, the CDR3 reads TGTGCCAGCAGCCAAGCACTGGGACAGACGACCTACGAGCAGTACTTC. This translates into CASSQALGQTTYEQYF.

This rearrangement joins TRBV5-4 to TRBJ2-3; 7 bases are a match to TRBD2. Per germline, CDR1 SGHNT and CDR2 YYREEE (reference sequence). The V segment lost 0 bases and the J segment 0 bases; nucleotides outside the gene matches: 10. This CDR3 spans 18 amino acids. CDR3 sequence: CASSLGVLLATSTDTQYF. The DNA of the CDR3 is TGTGCCAGCAGCTTGGGTGTCCTACTAGCGACCAGCACAGATACGCAGTATTTT.

For the CDR3, the DNA is TGTGCCAGCAGTGACTCGGCGGGCACCTACAATGAGCAGTTCTTC. Its translation: CASSDSAGTYNEQFF. The chain links TRBV6-4 to TRBJ2-1, with a tentative D call TRBD2 (5 bases). V shed 0 bases and J shed 2 bases, with 8 bases lying between them. Germline V gene data show CDR1 as MRHNA and CDR2 as SNTAGT. The CDR3 runs 15 residues.

This clone has more than one count but fewer than ten. The rearrangement joins TRBV10-1 to TRBJ2-2, with D tentatively TRBD1 or TRBD2 (6 bases each). V lost 4 bases and J lost 12, with 9 bases in between. The length of the CDR3 is 11 residues. In germline, CDR1 is WNHNN, CDR2 SYGVQD (reference sequence). Written as DNA, the CDR3 is TGCGCCAGCAGTGGAGGGGGGAAGCTGTTTTTT. Its translation: CASSGGGKLFF.

The V gene is TRBV7-2, the J gene TRBJ2-3, with D possibly TRBD2 on 6 matching bases. This CDR3 contains 17 residues. Germline V gene lookup returns CDR1 SGHTA and CDR2 FQGNSA. V gave up 6 bases and J gave up 4 bases, with 23 bases separating them. CDR3 loop: CASSLGWLLAPADTQYF. DNA for the CDR3: TGTGCCAGCAGTTTGGGCTGGTTACTAGCTCCCGCAGATACGCAGTATTTT.

The V call is TRBV19, the J call TRBJ2-4, with D possibly matching TRBD2 (5 bases). The germline V gene encodes CDR1 LNHDA and CDR2 SQIVND (reference sequence). The V end lost 1 base, the J end lost 3 bases, and 13 bases lay between the germline ends. The CDR3 contains 16 residues. The CDR3 DNA is TGTGCCAGTAGTATAGGAGCTTACAGCGGCAAAAACATTCAGTACTTC. Translation gives CASSIGAYSGKNIQYF.

The rearrangement uses TRBV5-4 and TRBJ1-1; D might be TRBD1 (5 bases). CDR1 SGHNT and CDR2 YYREEE come from the germline V gene (reference sequence). CDR3 size: 14 residues. With 4 bases removed from V and 0 bases from J, the gap between germline ends came to 10 bases. In nucleotides, the CDR3 is TGTGCCAGCAGCCCCGGGACCCTGAACACTGAAGCTTTCTTT. It is translated as CASSPGTLNTEAFF.

The rearrangement uses TRBV7-8 and TRBJ1-1; D possibly corresponds to TRBD1 (5 bases). Trimming took 5 bases from V and 1 from J, leaving 17 bases between them. CDR3 length: 16 amino acids. From germline, CDR1 is SGHVS and CDR2 FQNEAQ. CDR3 in DNA: TGTGCCAGCAGCCAATCTATCGGGGCCAGGAACACTGAAGCTTTCTTT. Residues: CASSQSIGARNTEAFF. Supplemented by reference TRBV7-8 and TRBJ1-1, the full variable domain reads GAGVSQSPRYKVAKRGQDVALRCDPISGHVSLFWYQQALGQGPEFLTYFQNEAQLDKSGLPSDRFFAERPEGSVSTLKIQRTQQEDSAVYLCASSQSIGARNTEAFFGQGTRLTVV.